Each of the 5 T cell receptor beta chains below was sequenced from the same sample in a study of T cell responses to AZD1222 COVID-19 vaccine. Produced via immunoSEQ multiplex PCR; TCRdb's table is partial and in-frame only. The repertoire holds some 65,000 clones, with 60% to 85% as singletons. Material: peripheral blood, obtained on day 0 of MenACWY control vaccination. These receptors all stem from an adult in good health.

Written as DNA, the CDR3 is TGTGCCAGCAGCCAGGCTAACTATGGCTACACCTTC. Translation: CASSQANYGYTF. This sequence joins TRBV5-4 and TRBJ1-2; D unresolved. V was shortened by 4 bases and J by 0 bases, with 4 bases between the two germline ends. Per the germline V gene, CDR1 is SGHNT and CDR2 is YYREEE (reference sequence). The CDR3 loop spans 12 amino acids.

The gene calls are TRBV6-5 and TRBJ1-6, with D perhaps TRBD1 (5 bases). V lost 6 bases, J lost 10 bases, and 16 bases lay in between. The CDR3 runs to 14 residues. Germline assignment: CDR1 MNHEY and CDR2 SVGAGI. The CDR3 reads CASSPERGYSPLHF. The DNA of the CDR3 is TGTGCCAGCAGCCCCGAAAGGGGTTACTCACCCCTCCACTTT.

The chain carries TRBV1 and TRBJ2-1; TRBD2 is the table's D call and was not checked against the DNA. TRBV1 is a documented pseudogene. The CDR3 has 14 residues. The CDR3 DNA reads as TGCACCAGCAGCCAAGAGGCTAGCGGGGGAGAGCAGTTCTTC. Its protein product is CTSSQEASGGEQFF.

J is TRBJ1-1 and V is TRBV28, with TRBD1 matching over 9 bases. The CDR3 runs 16 residues. From germline, CDR1 is MDHEN and CDR2 SYDVKM. The trim removed 2 bases at V and 1 base at J, leaving 5 bases unmatched. The CDR3 loop reads CASSLPGGQGNTEAFF. The DNA of the CDR3 is TGTGCCAGCAGTTTACCCGGGGGACAGGGGAACACTGAAGCTTTCTTT. The whole variable domain, remainder taken from reference TRBV28 and TRBJ1-1, is DVKVTQSSRYLVKRTGEKVFLECVQDMDHENMFWYRQDPGLGLRLIYFSYDVKMKEKGDIPEGYSVSREKKERFSLILESASTNQTSMYLCASSLPGGQGNTEAFFGQGTRLTVV.

This sequence joins TRBV19 and TRBJ2-6; TRBD1 matches 8 bases. Germline trimming cut 5 bases from V and 3 bases from J; bases unmatched to any gene: 18. Germline-derived CDR1 and CDR2 are LNHDA and SQIVND (reference sequence). The CDR3 contains 20 residues. CDR3 residues: CASSLSTGQAAPYGANVLTF. As DNA, the CDR3 is TGTGCCAGTAGTCTGTCTACGGGACAGGCAGCCCCCTATGGGGCCAACGTCCTGACTTTC.